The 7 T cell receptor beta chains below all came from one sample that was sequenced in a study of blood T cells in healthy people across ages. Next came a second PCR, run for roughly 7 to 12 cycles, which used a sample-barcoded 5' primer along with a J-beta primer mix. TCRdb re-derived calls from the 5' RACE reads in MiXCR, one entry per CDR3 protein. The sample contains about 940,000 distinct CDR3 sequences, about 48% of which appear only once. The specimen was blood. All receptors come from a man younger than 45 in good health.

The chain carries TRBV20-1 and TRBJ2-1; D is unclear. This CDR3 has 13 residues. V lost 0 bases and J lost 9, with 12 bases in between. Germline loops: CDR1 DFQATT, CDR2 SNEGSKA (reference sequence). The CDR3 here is CSARDPVASEQFF. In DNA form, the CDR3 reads TGCAGTGCTAGAGATCCGGTAGCCAGTGAGCAGTTCTTC.

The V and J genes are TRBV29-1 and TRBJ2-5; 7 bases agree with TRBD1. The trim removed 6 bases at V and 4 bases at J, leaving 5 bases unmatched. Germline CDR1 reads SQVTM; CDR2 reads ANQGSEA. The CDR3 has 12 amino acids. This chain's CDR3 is CSVRQGLETQYF. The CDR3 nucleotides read TGCAGCGTGAGACAGGGTTTAGAGACCCAGTACTTC.

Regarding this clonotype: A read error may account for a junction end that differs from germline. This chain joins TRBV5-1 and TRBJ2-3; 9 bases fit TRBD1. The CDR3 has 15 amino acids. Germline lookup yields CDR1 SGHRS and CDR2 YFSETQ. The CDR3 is CAGSSDRGGGDTQYF. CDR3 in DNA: TGCGCCGGCAGTTCGGACAGGGGAGGTGGAGATACGCAGTATTTT.

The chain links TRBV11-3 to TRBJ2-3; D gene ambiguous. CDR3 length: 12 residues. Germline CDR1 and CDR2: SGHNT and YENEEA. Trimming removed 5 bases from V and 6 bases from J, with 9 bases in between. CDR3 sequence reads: CASSANWDTQYF. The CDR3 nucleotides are TGTGCCAGCAGCGCAAACTGGGATACGCAGTATTTT.

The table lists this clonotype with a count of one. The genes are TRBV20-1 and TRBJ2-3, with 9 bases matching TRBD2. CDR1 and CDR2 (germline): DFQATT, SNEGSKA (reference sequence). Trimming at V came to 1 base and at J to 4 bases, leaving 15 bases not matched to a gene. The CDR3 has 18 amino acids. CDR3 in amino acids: CSARVPRAGGPIADTQYF. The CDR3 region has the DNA TGCAGTGCTAGAGTCCCCCGGGCGGGGGGGCCTATCGCAGATACGCAGTATTTT.

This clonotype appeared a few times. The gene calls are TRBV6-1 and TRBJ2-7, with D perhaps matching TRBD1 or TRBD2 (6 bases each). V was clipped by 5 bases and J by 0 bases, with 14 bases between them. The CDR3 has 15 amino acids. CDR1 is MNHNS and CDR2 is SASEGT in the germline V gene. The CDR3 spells CASSNRVGGSYEQYF. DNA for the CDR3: TGTGCCAGCAGTAACAGGGTGGGGGGCTCCTACGAGCAGTACTTC.

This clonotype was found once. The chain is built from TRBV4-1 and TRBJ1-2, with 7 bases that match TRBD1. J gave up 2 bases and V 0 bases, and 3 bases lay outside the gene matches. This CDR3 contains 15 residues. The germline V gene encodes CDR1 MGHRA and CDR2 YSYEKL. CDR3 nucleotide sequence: TGCGCCAGCAGCCAAGAGGGACAGATGAACTATGGCTACACCTTC. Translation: CASSQEGQMNYGYTF.